A single sample gave rise to the 22 T cell receptor beta chains below, sequenced in a study of blood T cell repertoires in COVID-19. Libraries were prepared by immunoSEQ multiplex PCR; TCRdb keeps only in-frame clonotypes and omits some of them. The table lists 96,000 or so clones, 88% of them singletons. The sequenced sample was peripheral blood. The origin of the receptors is a woman aged 80 or over with acute or convalescent COVID-19.

This rearrangement joins TRBV4-2 to TRBJ1-4; D is unresolved. This CDR3 region has 12 residues. Trimming took off 3 bases at V and 11 bases at J, with 10 bases between the two ends. Germline loops: CDR1 LGHNA, CDR2 YNFKEQ. CDR3 in DNA: TGTGCCAGCAGCCAGGAACGGGAGAAACTGTTTTTT. Protein product: CASSQEREKLFF.

The rearrangement joins TRBV7-9 to TRBJ1-4, with 7 bases lining up with TRBD1. This CDR3 region has 14 residues. V gave up 5 bases and J gave up 8 bases; unmatched junction bases: 8. Germline V gene sequence: CDR1 SEHNR, CDR2 FQNEAQ (reference sequence). The CDR3 DNA sequence: TGTGCCAGCAGCCCAAACGGACAGGCGGAAAAACTGTTTTTT. Encoded protein: CASSPNGQAEKLFF.

This chain links TRBV11-2 with TRBJ2-7, with 10 positions matching TRBD2. This CDR3 is 16 amino acids long. The ends lost 2 bases at V and 6 bases at J; junction bases unmatched: 10. Germline loops: CDR1 SGHAT, CDR2 FQNNGV. The CDR3 sequence is CASSLPLAGEPSEQYF. In DNA, the CDR3 is TGTGCCAGCAGCTTACCTCTAGCGGGAGAGCCCTCCGAGCAGTACTTC. Looking up the rest from reference TRBV11-2 and TRBJ2-7 gives the full variable domain: EAGVAQSPRYKIIEKRQSVAFWCNPISGHATLYWYQQILGQGPKLLIQFQNNGVVDDSQLPKDRFSAERLKGVDSTLKIQPAKLEDSAVYLCASSLPLAGEPSEQYFGPGTRLTVT.

The rearrangement joins TRBV9 to TRBJ1-6; D is undetermined. The V gene lost 1 base and the J gene lost 6 bases, with 11 bases spanning the gap. CDR1 SGDLS and CDR2 YYNGEE come from the germline V gene. The CDR3 has 15 amino acids. The CDR3 nucleotides read TGTGCCAGCAGCGTAAGCCCCCTGATTAATTCACCCCTCCACTTT. It encodes CASSVSPLINSPLHF.

The count of this clone is one. V usage is TRBV24-1 and J usage is TRBJ2-3; unclear D gene. The CDR3 covers 15 residues. V was pared by 4 bases and J by 5 bases, with 15 bases between. Germline lookup yields CDR1 KGHDR and CDR2 SFDVKD. CDR3 in DNA: TGTGCCACCAGTGACCCCCGCCTGCTAGGAGATACGCAGTATTTT. Encoded protein: CATSDPRLLGDTQYF.

This clone was observed once. J is TRBJ1-5 and V is TRBV27, with TRBD1 matching over 8 bases. Trimming removed 8 bases from V and 9 bases from J; junction bases left unmatched: 6. The germline V gene encodes CDR1 MNHEY and CDR2 SMNVEV (reference sequence). CDR3 size: 12 residues. The CDR3 nucleotides read TGTGCCAGCCCACACAGGGGGACGCCCCAGCATTTT. This codes for CASPHRGTPQHF.

In its sample, this clone was seen a few times. The V call is TRBV9, the J call TRBJ2-2, with a possible D match to TRBD1 (5 bases). This CDR3 contains 14 residues. The V end lost 0 bases, the J end lost 7 bases, and 10 bases lay between the germline ends. Looked up from germline, CDR1 is SGDLS and CDR2 is YYNGEE. The CDR3 reads CASSVATDSGELFF. In nucleotides, the CDR3 is TGTGCCAGCAGCGTAGCTACAGACAGCGGGGAGCTGTTTTTT.

The genes are TRBV15 and TRBJ2-7; 7 positions match TRBD1. This CDR3 has 15 amino acids. The V and J ends lost 3 bases and 8 bases, in that order; junction bases with no gene match: 13. Germline values: CDR1 LNHNV, CDR2 YYDKDF (reference sequence). The CDR3 loop reads CATSRTGTVGHKQYF. CDR3 bases: TGTGCCACCAGCAGGACCGGGACAGTGGGACATAAGCAGTACTTC.

The V and J genes are TRBV6-5 and TRBJ1-1; 7 bases are a match to TRBD1. Germline CDR1 MNHEY, CDR2 SVGAGI. There are 14 residues in the CDR3. Germline trimming cut 6 bases from V and 3 bases from J; bases unmatched to any gene: 7. The CDR3 region is CASRNGQDYTEAFF. In nucleotides, the CDR3 is TGTGCCAGCAGAAACGGACAGGATTACACTGAAGCTTTCTTT.

The chain is built from TRBV30 and TRBJ1-2, with TRBD1 matching 10 bases. Germline V gene data show CDR1 as GTSNPN and CDR2 as SVGIG (reference sequence). The V segment lost 8 bases and the J segment 8 bases; nucleotides outside the gene matches: 14. This CDR3 is built from 14 residues. DNA of the CDR3: TGTGCCGGAGTCTTCCCCGGGACAGGGGTCGGCTACACCTTC. Translation: CAGVFPGTGVGYTF.

The count of this clone is one. The V and J genes are TRBV1 and TRBJ1-4; the table names TRBD1, a call not compared with the DNA. TRBV1 represents a pseudogene. This CDR3 is 15 amino acids long. CDR3 in DNA: TGCACCAGCAGCCAAAGCCGGGACAGGGGGGAAAAACTGTTTTTT. This gives the protein CTSSQSRDRGEKLFF.

This clone was recorded once. The CDR3 nucleotides are TGTGCCAGCAGCCCCGAACAGGGAGTGATCACCGGGGAGCTGTTTTTT. It yields the protein CASSPEQGVITGELFF. This sequence joins TRBV7-9 and TRBJ2-2, with a tentative D call TRBD1 (6 bases). Looked up from germline, CDR1 is SEHNR and CDR2 is FQNEAQ (reference sequence). The CDR3 has 16 residues. Trimming left V 5 bases short and J 4 bases short, with 17 bases between.

This clone was detected a few times. CDR3 sequence reads: CAIGKPTGGTDTQYF. The CDR3 region has the DNA TGTGCCATCGGGAAACCGACAGGGGGAACAGATACGCAGTATTTT. V gene TRBV10-3 combines with J gene TRBJ2-3, with 9 bases aligning to TRBD1. The CDR3 is made up of 15 amino acids. Per germline, CDR1 ENHRY and CDR2 SYGVKD. The V and J ends lost 8 bases and 3 bases, in that order; junction bases with no gene match: 9.

V usage is TRBV19 and J usage is TRBJ1-2; possibly TRBD1 for D (5 bases). The CDR3 sequence is 14 residues long. Germline V lookup: CDR1 LNHDA, CDR2 SQIVND (reference sequence). Trimming stripped 4 bases from V and 3 bases from J, with 12 bases between. This CDR3 reads CASSKLLTDYGYTF. CDR3 coding DNA: TGTGCCAGTAGTAAACTCCTGACAGACTATGGCTACACCTTC.

CDR3 sequence: CASSQDLATAANYGYTF. CDR3 DNA: TGCGCCAGCAGCCAAGATCTAGCGACGGCCGCTAACTATGGCTACACCTTC. This rearrangement joins TRBV4-3 to TRBJ1-2; D gene uncertain. Germline CDR1 LGHNA, CDR2 YSLEER. The V and J ends lost 0 bases and 0 bases respectively, with 14 bases between them. This CDR3 spans 17 amino acids.

The chain carries TRBV7-9 and TRBJ1-1; no clear D. The CDR3 spans 13 residues. V lost 2 bases, J lost 4 bases, and 8 bases lay in between. Germline lookup yields CDR1 SEHNR and CDR2 FQNEAQ (reference sequence). The CDR3: CASSLNQVTEAFF. The CDR3 DNA reads TGTGCCAGCAGCTTAAATCAGGTCACTGAAGCTTTCTTT.

This chain joins TRBV7-9 and TRBJ2-7, with D uncertain. The CDR3 totals 14 residues. Looked up from germline, CDR1 is SEHNR and CDR2 is FQNEAQ (reference sequence). V shed 1 base and J shed 2 bases, with 9 bases lying between them. The DNA of the CDR3 is TGTGCCAGCAGCTTAGTGGGCCGAGCCTACGAGCAGTACTTC. Amino acid sequence: CASSLVGRAYEQYF.

This rearrangement joins TRBV5-1 to TRBJ2-3; 8 bases line up with TRBD2. CDR3 size: 15 residues. Trimming took 4 bases from V and 5 from J; bases not matched to a gene: 9. CDR1 and CDR2 from the germline V gene are SGHRS and YFSETQ. CDR3 in amino acids: CASSRPPRGGDTQYF. The CDR3, as DNA: TGCGCCAGCAGCCGGCCGCCCCGGGGGGGAGATACGCAGTATTTT.

The chain couples TRBV19 to TRBJ1-5; tentative D call: TRBD1 (5 bases). Germline assignment: CDR1 LNHDA and CDR2 SQIVND (reference sequence). V was pared by 1 base and J by 5 bases, with 12 bases between. This CDR3 region has 15 residues. The CDR3 sequence is CASSIGDSQDQPQHF. CDR3 bases: TGTGCCAGTAGTATAGGAGACAGCCAGGATCAGCCCCAGCATTTT.

V gene TRBV18 combines with J gene TRBJ2-5; TRBD1 agrees at 8 bases. The CDR3 extends over 14 amino acids. Germline V lookup: CDR1 KGHSH, CDR2 LQKENI. J lost 4 bases, V lost 3 bases, and 4 bases had no gene match. CDR3 residues: CASSPGQGGETQYF. The CDR3 DNA is TGTGCCAGCTCACCCGGACAGGGAGGAGAGACCCAGTACTTC.

The chain employs TRBV30 and TRBJ2-1; TRBD2 matches 9 bases. The V gene's germline CDR1 is GTSNPN and CDR2 SVGIG (reference sequence). With V trimmed by 3 bases and J by 0 bases, 9 bases remained unmatched. The CDR3 contains 17 residues. The CDR3 reads CAWSHLGTSNSYNEQFF. In DNA form, the CDR3 reads TGTGCCTGGAGCCATCTCGGGACTAGCAACTCCTACAATGAGCAGTTCTTC.

The genes are TRBV6-5 and TRBJ1-1, with D possibly being TRBD1 (6 bases). CDR3 length: 14 amino acids. With 4 bases removed from V and 5 bases from J, the gap between germline ends came to 14 bases. CDR1 is MNHEY, CDR2 SVGAGI, per germline. CDR3 DNA: TGTGCCAGCAGTTCCCGGGACATCGGAACTGAAGCTTTCTTT. The encoded protein is CASSSRDIGTEAFF.